What follows are 5 T cell receptor beta chains derived from one specimen sequenced in a study of blood T cell repertoires in COVID-19. Clones were sequenced by immunoSEQ multiplex PCR, and TCRdb holds only the in-frame ones, with some missing. The sample has 200,000 or so clones, about 88% seen once; the top ten hold 13% to 15%. Source material: peripheral blood. The receptors here all came from a man aged 30 to 45 with active or convalescent COVID-19.

The chain combines TRBV9 with TRBJ2-2; D is perhaps TRBD1 (5 bases). Germline V gene sequence: CDR1 SGDLS, CDR2 YYNGEE. V was clipped by 0 bases and J by 1 base, with 16 bases between them. The CDR3 totals 18 residues. This CDR3 is CASSVVPQGAGNTGELFF. The CDR3 nucleotides read TGTGCCAGCAGCGTAGTTCCCCAAGGGGCAGGGAACACCGGGGAGCTGTTTTTT.

The chain has TRBV19 and TRBJ1-6; 9 positions match TRBD1. The ends lost 6 bases at V and 7 bases at J; junction bases unmatched: 10. CDR3 length: 16 amino acids. The germline CDR1 and CDR2 sequences are LNHDA and SQIVND (reference sequence). In DNA, the CDR3 is TGTGCCAGTAGCCGAAGTAGGACAGGGGAAAATTCACCCCTCCACTTT. Protein product: CASSRSRTGENSPLHF.

CDR3 coding DNA: TGTGCCAGCAGCCCGTCGGACCGGGGATTCGGGGGCTACACCTTC. Its protein is CASSPSDRGFGGYTF. The chain couples TRBV7-9 to TRBJ1-2; no clear D gene. CDR3 length equals 15 residues. The V end lost 5 bases, the J end lost 8 bases, and 21 bases lay between the germline ends. In germline, CDR1 is SEHNR, CDR2 FQNEAQ (reference sequence).

The chain links TRBV11-2 to TRBJ1-2; D gene unclear. V shed 1 base and J shed 2 bases, with 8 bases lying between them. CDR1 is SGHAT and CDR2 is FQNNGV in the germline V gene. The CDR3 totals 14 residues. In DNA form, the CDR3 reads TGTGCCAGCAGCTTAGGGCAGACAAACTATGGCTACACCTTC. Residues: CASSLGQTNYGYTF.

The chain joins TRBV5-1 to TRBJ1-5; D is perhaps TRBD1 (5 bases). The CDR3 runs to 21 residues. Trimming pared 1 base from V and 2 bases from J, leaving 28 bases between. Germline V gene sequence: CDR1 SGHRS, CDR2 YFSETQ. The CDR3 DNA reads TGCGCCAGCAGCTTGACCCCCAAGGGGCAGGGCATCGGTGGAGGCAATCAGCCCCAGCATTTT. This codes for CASSLTPKGQGIGGGNQPQHF.